The 13 T cell receptor beta chains given below trace back to one sample, sequenced in a study of T cell repertoires in cytomegalovirus infection. Via MiXCR, TCRdb re-called the reads, giving one row per CDR3 protein. Of over 250,000 distinct CDR3 sequences listed, over 20% are singletons. Sequenced material: PBMCs. These receptors originate from a human donor in good health (CMV status not recorded). Some clones in this sample may be carry-over from other donors' samples.

This chain connects TRBV5-5 to TRBJ2-1, with D possibly TRBD1 on 6 matching bases. CDR3 length: 14 amino acids. The ends were cut back, 4 bases at V and 7 bases at J, with 15 bases in the middle. Germline CDR1 and CDR2: SGHKS and YYEKEE (reference sequence). CDR3 in amino acids: CASSLSGTRNEQFF. The CDR3 bases are TGTGCCAGCAGCCTTTCCGGGACAAGAAATGAGCAGTTCTTC.

This clonotype was seen many times. The chain recombines TRBV7-2 with TRBJ2-4; D remains ambiguous. Germline CDR1 is SGHTA and CDR2 is FQGNSA. V shed 5 bases and J shed 0 bases, with 14 bases lying between them. CDR3 length: 16 residues. CDR3 residues: CASSLQITLAKNIQYF. Written as DNA, the CDR3 is TGTGCCAGCAGCCTACAGATAACTTTAGCCAAAAACATTCAGTACTTC.

The chain recombines TRBV7-9 with TRBJ2-5; D unresolved. Germline CDR1 SEHNR, CDR2 FQNEAQ (reference sequence). The CDR3 is made up of 14 amino acids. Between the trimmed V and J ends, which lost 5 bases and 2 bases, there was a span of 12 bases. The CDR3 bases are TGTGCCAGCAGCGTACGGAACTTGCAAGAGACCCAGTACTTC. Protein sequence: CASSVRNLQETQYF. Combining the CDR3 with reference TRBV7-9 and TRBJ2-5 gives the whole variable domain DTGVSQNPRHKITKRGQNVTFRCDPISEHNRLYWYRQTLGQGPEFLTYFQNEAQLEKSRLLSDRFSAERPKGSFSTLEIQRTEQGDSAMYLCASSVRNLQETQYFGPGTRLLVL.

This clonotype has at least ten counts. J is TRBJ2-1 and V is TRBV7-2, with 15 bases that match TRBD2. There are 16 residues in the CDR3. Germline V gene data show CDR1 as SGHTA and CDR2 as FQGNSA. Trimming at V came to 1 base and at J to 7 bases, leaving 2 bases not matched to a gene. The CDR3 here is CASSLVGTSGGNEQFF. The DNA of the CDR3 is TGTGCCAGCAGCTTAGTAGGGACTAGCGGGGGGAATGAGCAGTTCTTC. Combining the CDR3 with reference TRBV7-2 and TRBJ2-1 gives the whole variable domain GAGVSQSPSNKVTEKGKDVELRCDPISGHTALYWYRQSLGQGLEFLIYFQGNSAPDKSGLPSDRFSAERTGGSVSTLTIQRTQQEDSAVYLCASSLVGTSGGNEQFFGPGTRLTVL.

This clonotype was recorded many times. The chain uses TRBV7-2 and TRBJ2-1; D might be TRBD1 (6 bases). Trimming stripped 2 bases from V and 3 bases from J, with 14 bases between. The CDR3 has 16 amino acids. Looked up from germline, CDR1 is SGHTA and CDR2 is FQGNSA. The CDR3 bases are TGTGCCAGCAGCTTACGCCCTAGGGGGAGCTACAATGAGCAGTTCTTC. Its protein is CASSLRPRGSYNEQFF.

This clonotype came up a few times. V gene TRBV28 combines with J gene TRBJ2-1, with 9 nucleotides matching TRBD2. J gave up 1 base and V 3 bases, and 4 bases lay outside the gene matches. Germline V gene sequence: CDR1 MDHEN, CDR2 SYDVKM. The CDR3 totals 16 residues. The CDR3 is CASSLASGKSYNEQFF. CDR3 DNA sequence: TGTGCCAGCAGTTTGGCTAGCGGGAAATCCTACAATGAGCAGTTCTTC.

This clonotype was picked up a small number of times. This chain connects TRBV2 to TRBJ1-5; 10 bases map to TRBD1. CDR3 size: 15 residues. After removal of 6 bases from V and 2 bases from J, the junction contained 4 bases not matched to a gene. Germline V gene lookup returns CDR1 SNHLY and CDR2 FYNNEI. DNA for the CDR3: TGTGCCAGCAGATTCGGGACAGGGGGCAATCAGCCCCAGCATTTT. The encoded protein is CASRFGTGGNQPQHF. Drawing the rest from reference TRBV2 and TRBJ1-5, the complete variable domain is EPEVTQTPSHQVTQMGQEVILRCVPISNHLYFYWYRQILGQKVEFLVSFYNNEISEKSEIFDDQFSVERPDGSNFTLKIRSTKLEDSAMYFCASRFGTGGNQPQHFGDGTRLSIL.

The chain employs TRBV7-1 and TRBJ2-7; D unresolved. TRBV7-1 carries the ORF label, with uncertain function. The CDR3 sequence is 16 residues long. Trimming left V 3 bases short and J 5 bases short, with 20 bases between. The CDR3 loop is CASSSLGQSLPNEQYF. CDR3 coding DNA: TGTGCCAGCAGCTCCCTTGGGCAGTCCCTGCCCAACGAGCAGTACTTC.

The chain combines TRBV5-4 with TRBJ2-7; possibly TRBD2 for D (6 bases). The CDR3 is made up of 15 amino acids. Trimming removed 5 bases from V and 4 bases from J, with 19 bases in between. Germline V gene data show CDR1 as SGHNT and CDR2 as YYREEE (reference sequence). In DNA form, the CDR3 reads TGTGCCAGCAGACGCTCCTACGGCGGGGATTACGAGCAGTACTTC. Residues: CASRRSYGGDYEQYF. Looking up the rest from reference TRBV5-4 and TRBJ2-7 gives the full variable domain: ETGVTQSPTHLIKTRGQQVTLRCSSQSGHNTVSWYQQALGQGPQFIFQYYREEENGRGNFPPRFSGLQFPNYSSELNVNALELDDSALYLCASRRSYGGDYEQYFGPGTRLTVT.

This clonotype was detected ten times or more. V gene TRBV7-2 combines with J gene TRBJ2-7, with 8 bases aligning to TRBD1. Germline lookup yields CDR1 SGHTA and CDR2 FQGNSA. Trimming at V came to 5 bases and at J to 1 base, leaving 10 bases not matched to a gene. There are 16 residues in the CDR3. CDR3 in amino acids: CASSTWTGTLSYEQYV. CDR3 bases: TGTGCCAGCAGCACTTGGACAGGGACTCTTTCCTACGAGCAGTACGTC.

The rearrangement links TRBV14 to TRBJ2-3, with D possibly matching TRBD2 (5 bases). The germline CDR1 and CDR2 sequences are SGHDN and FVKESK. There are 14 residues in the CDR3. The ends were cut back, 4 bases at V and 0 bases at J, with 8 bases in the middle. The CDR3 here is CASSRLPSTDTQYF. For the CDR3, the DNA is TGTGCCAGCAGCCGACTACCCAGCACAGATACGCAGTATTTT.

CDR3: CASSPQVRAEQYF. CDR3 in DNA: TGTGCCAGCAGTCCTCAGGTCCGTGCCGAGCAGTACTTC. This chain connects TRBV12-3 or TRBV12-4 to TRBJ2-7; D not certain. This CDR3 has 13 residues. V was cut by 5 bases and J by 6 bases, with 14 bases left in between.

The chain is built from TRBV10-3 and TRBJ2-2, with 7 positions matching TRBD2. This CDR3 region has 16 residues. Germline CDR1 reads ENHRY; CDR2 reads SYGVKD. The trim removed 1 base at V and 0 bases at J, leaving 2 bases unmatched. The CDR3 here is CAISEFGGSNTGELFF. Here the CDR3 DNA reads TGTGCCATCAGTGAGTTCGGGGGGTCGAACACCGGGGAGCTGTTTTTT.